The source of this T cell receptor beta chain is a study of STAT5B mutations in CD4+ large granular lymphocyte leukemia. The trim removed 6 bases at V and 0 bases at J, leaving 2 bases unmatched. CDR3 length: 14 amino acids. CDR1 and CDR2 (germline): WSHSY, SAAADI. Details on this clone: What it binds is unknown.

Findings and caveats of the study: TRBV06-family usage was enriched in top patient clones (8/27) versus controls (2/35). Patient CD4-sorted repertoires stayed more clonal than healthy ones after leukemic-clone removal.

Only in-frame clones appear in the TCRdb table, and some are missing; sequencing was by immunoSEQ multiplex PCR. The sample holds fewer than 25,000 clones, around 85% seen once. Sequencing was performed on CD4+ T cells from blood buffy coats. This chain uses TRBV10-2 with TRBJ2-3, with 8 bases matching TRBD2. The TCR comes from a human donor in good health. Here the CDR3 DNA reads TGCGCCAGCAGAGCGGGAGAGAGCACAGATACGCAGTATTTT. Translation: CASRAGESTDTQYF.